This entry lists 7 T cell receptor beta chains sequenced from one sample in a study of Graves' ophthalmopathy and Graves' hyperthyroidism. RNA transcripts were the template, and TCR beta CDR3 regions were amplified from them. First-round RT-PCR used HTBI primers; second-round multiplex PCR followed. TCRdb reprocessed the multiplex PCR reads with MiXCR, giving one entry per CDR3 protein. The repertoire holds 680,000 or so distinct CDR3 sequences, 20% to 25% seen once, with more than 5.5% in the top ten. The sequenced sample was peripheral blood. The receptors come from a woman in her late teens or twenties with stable Graves' hyperthyroidism. Some clones in this sample may be carry-over from other donors' samples.

In the case of this clonotype: At one end the junction does not follow the germline gene, possibly because of a read error. The rearrangement links TRBV6-1 to TRBJ2-7; 9 nucleotides line up with TRBD1. The CDR3 has 12 residues. CDR1 and CDR2 from the germline V gene are MNHNS and SASEGT. Written as DNA, the CDR3 is TGTGCCAGCAGATCTCCCCCGGACAGGGGACACTTC. This codes for CASRSPPDRGHF.

This clonotype was counted ten times or more. This chain uses TRBV4-1 with TRBJ2-5; D call uncertain. Germline-derived CDR1 and CDR2 are MGHRA and YSYEKL. The CDR3 spans 14 residues. V lost 1 base and J 2 bases, leaving 8 bases between the germline ends. As DNA, the CDR3 is TGCGCCAGCAGCCAAGGTGGCTTACAAGAGACCCAGTACTTC. Its translation is CASSQGGLQETQYF.

The chain uses TRBV18 and TRBJ1-2; maybe TRBD1 (5 bases). The V gene's germline CDR1 is KGHSH and CDR2 LQKENI. The V and J ends lost 6 bases and 2 bases respectively, with 19 bases between them. The CDR3 consists of 16 residues. The CDR3: CASSPRRGKNNYGYTF. CDR3 nucleotide sequence: TGTGCCAGCTCTCCGAGACGGGGGAAGAACAACTATGGCTACACCTTC.

This clonotype has more than one count but fewer than ten. The gene calls are TRBV28 and TRBJ2-2; D call uncertain. CDR1 is MDHEN, CDR2 SYDVKM, per germline. The V end was cut by 7 bases, the J end by 8 bases, with 14 bases between. The length of the CDR3 is 13 residues. The CDR3 is CASNLRTPGELFF. DNA for the CDR3: TGTGCCAGCAATCTAAGAACTCCAGGGGAGCTGTTTTTT.

The chain couples TRBV6-2 or TRBV6-3 to TRBJ1-5; unclear D gene. The CDR3 is 14 amino acids. The V gene lost 4 bases and the J gene lost 2 bases, with 9 bases spanning the gap. CDR1 is MNHEY, CDR2 SVGEGT, per germline. CDR3 region: CASSWVRRNQPQHF. CDR3 bases: TGTGCCAGCAGTTGGGTCAGACGCAATCAGCCCCAGCATTTT.

V is TRBV29-1 and J is TRBJ2-7, with D possibly being TRBD1 (5 bases). The CDR3 length is 13 residues. V gave up 7 bases and J gave up 2 bases, with 15 bases separating them. Germline V gene sequence: CDR1 SQVTM, CDR2 ANQGSEA. The CDR3 region has the DNA TGCAGCGCCCGGAAGGGGTTAACCTACGAGCAGTACTTC. Protein product: CSARKGLTYEQYF.

The genes are TRBV6-1 and TRBJ2-2; D remains unclear. This CDR3 has 15 residues. V shed 4 bases and J shed 5 bases, with 14 bases lying between them. CDR1 and CDR2 from the germline V gene are MNHNS and SASEGT. CDR3 bases: TGTGCCAGCAGTGCCCCGGGCCCCGGAACCGGGGAGCTGTTTTTT. Protein product: CASSAPGPGTGELFF.